This TCR beta chain is from a study of cytomegalovirus exposure and HLA in healthy donors (dated 2017 in TCRdb). Some background on the complete study: An earlier analysis of 587 of the donors reported about 300 Gb of sequence data and around 110 million unique TCR beta sequences obtained from some 170 million T cells. An early release covering roughly 600 HLA-typed donors comprised about 300 gigabases of sequencing data and some 79 million unique TCR sequences. Of the approximately 400 genotyped donors, 75% to 85% were placed in the genetic ancestry cluster associated with self-reported Caucasian donors. The study aimed to test whether signatures of past pathogen exposure could be identified by cataloging public T cell receptors. The study used immunosequencing to profile the T cell repertoires of some 600 subjects and linked those repertoires to cytomegalovirus serostatus. A separate validation cohort of approximately 130 different subjects was used in addition to the roughly 700-subject first cohort. The study combined high-throughput TCR immunosequencing, statistical association of individual TCRs with disease status, and machine learning to predict cytomegalovirus infection status. A later analysis re-analyzed previously published TCR beta repertoires from 500 to 700 donors and added high-resolution HLA genotyping to study TCR occurrence patterns. In the later analysis, no new phenotypic data were used to find candidate immune exposures; instead, reliance was placed on TCR beta sequences and their occurrence across donors. An earlier analysis of approximately 500 of the donors applied high-throughput TCR beta sequencing to assess whether each TCR beta V gene segment acted as functional or pseudogenic. Alongside the repertoire data, information on donor age, sex, ethnicity and CMV serostatus was compiled. A later genetic analysis took genome-wide SNP genotypes for about 55% of the 666 donors and used that subset as a discovery cohort. Every repertoire in the discovery cohort had been generated on one and the same sequencing platform. HLA typing included class I and class II loci at four-digit resolution. The number of typed donors differed by locus: 629-630 for A, B, C, DRB1 and DQB1; some 540 for DQA1; around 610 for DPA1; and approximately 450 for DPB1. A few DR-DQ haplotypes were treated as single units for association and clustering because of strong linkage in the cohort. Among 398 genotyped donors of the cohort, an average of around 250,000 unique TCR beta nucleotide sequences was sequenced per donor, of which approximately 18% were non-productive.

Details on this clone: Its specific antigen is unknown. One base away there is no much larger clone; base qualities are not given.

The library was generated by the immunoSEQ multiplex PCR assay. The multiplex PCR relied on a mix of 60 forward primers for TCR Vbeta segments and 13 reverse primers for TCR Jbeta segments. A multiplex PCR assay on genomic DNA amplified the CDR3 region of rearranged TCR beta genes. The amplified TCR beta libraries were sequenced on the Illumina HiSeq System as 87-base-pair reads. Concerning the study's data processing: A later analysis tallied some 79 million unique TCR beta chains across the 700 or so repertoires, and around 9.9 million of those chains were shared by two or more donors. Raw reads were error-corrected and collapsed into unique sequences with a nearest-neighbor algorithm that merged closely related sequences to remove PCR and sequencing errors. Alignment of CDR3 sequences to IMGT reference sequences was used to assign V, D and J gene segments. For a sequence to be retained, a match of at least six nucleotides was required to both a V gene segment and a J gene segment. Rearrangements were called productive when the CDR3 lacked stop codons and stayed in frame with V and J; all others were non-productive. Following IMGT convention, CDR3 was defined as the stretch from the second conserved V-encoded cysteine to the conserved J-encoded phenylalanine. The earlier analysis of about 610 of the donors excluded any sequence lacking an unambiguous match to a single V gene segment. An earlier analysis of several hundred of the donors classified V segments as functional when productive rearrangements were above 56.7% and as segregating when the standard deviation between donors was above 5%. A statistical classification framework was developed to diagnose cytomegalovirus status using the catalog of TCR beta chain sequences. In a later analysis, V and J genes were assigned by comparing TCR nucleotide sequences against IMGT/GENE-DB human TR gene sequences. A later analysis assigned CDR3 sequences and most-parsimonious VDJ recombination scenarios with the TCRdist pipeline. In a later analysis, each TCR beta chain was defined by its CDR3 amino acid sequence together with its V-gene family, and reads without a unique V-gene family were excluded. In a later analysis, approximately 590 highly shared, low-generation-probability nucleotide sequences were removed to address suspected cross-contamination and a sequencing artifact. In a later analysis, a clonal expansion index for each public chain was calculated from normalized within-repertoire ranks of inferred template counts. In a later analysis, generation probabilities were computed using a VDJ recombination model fitted to out-of-frame rearrangements, and the results were checked against IGoR. In a later analysis, TCR-TCR, TCR-HLA and TCR-CMV co-occurrence was scored with hypergeometric tests, and a repertoire-size bias correction was applied to TCR pairs. In a later analysis, false discovery rates were estimated by permuting HLA or CMV assignments 20 times. In a later analysis, co-occurring TCRs were grouped using DBSCAN, with TCRdist sequence similarity added in when clustering inside HLA-allele-positive subsets. For co-occurrence clustering, repertoires with fewer than 30,000 or more than 120,000 public chains were excluded, along with roughly 5 repertoires with anomalous nucleotide sharing. This is the immuneACCESS table as TCRdb keeps it, with only in-frame sequences that have V and J called. A part of the clones is gone; compared with another copy, unresolved V genes explain less than half, and the rest is unexplained. V and J calls plus clone size are reproduced from that table; the DNA served to infer D and trimming. Counted in this sample were approximately 140,000 clones; 50% to 75% of them appeared once. Approximately 6.5% of the sample is held by the ten biggest clonotypes.

Study-wide findings and limitations: Because the 87-base-pair reads could not distinguish some IMGT-functional V segments, including TRBV6-2 and TRBV6-3, those segments were excluded. Across donors, most TCR sequences were observed very rarely, whereas some public TCRs were present in many individuals. The classifier was reported to diagnose cytomegalovirus status with high specificity and sensitivity in both the original cohort and the validation cohort. In a later analysis, HLA-associated TCR beta chains showed more clonal expansion and lower generation probabilities than non-associated chains that were equally common. Because HLA typing was unavailable for some donors at each locus, only the typed subset was used in association tests. Assigning TCR associations to individual alleles was difficult when HLA alleles, especially DR and DQ, strongly co-occurred. In an earlier analysis of 587 of the donors, most TCR beta V segments were observed in productive rearrangements about 90% or about 30% of the time, broadly matching IMGT annotations. A later genetic analysis associated a missense DCLRE1C variant with V-gene and J-gene trimming of TCR beta chains, and an independent cohort replicated the association. A further reported finding was that TCR beta sequences accurately predicted the HLA-A and HLA-B alleles for most subjects in the first cohort. The only immune exposure information available for the cohort was CMV serostatus. In vitro tests confirmed that a few of the cytomegalovirus-associated TCR beta chains recognize cytomegalovirus antigens. A later analysis associated 16,951 TCR beta sequences with specific HLA alleles at a false discovery rate of 0.05. The sequencing pipeline was judged likely to have produced a cluster of highly shared sequence variants as a technical artifact. The study gave a list of 150 to 200 TCR beta chains associated with cytomegalovirus. According to the authors, the approach could potentially be generalized to other disease states and immunological phenotypes. This cohort had only TCR beta chains sequenced, and the lack of alpha or paired-chain data limited which features could be detected. In a later analysis, the rate of TCR association differed among HLA loci, with DRB1 alleles having the most associated TCRs and HLA-C alleles having the fewest. In a later analysis, most CMV-associated TCR beta chains were found to appear HLA-restricted, with HLA associations seemingly driven largely by CMV exposure. Compared with the roughly 700-donor mean, donors in an Asian-associated ancestry cluster had fewer N-insertions in productive TCRs, according to a later genetic analysis. Because counts were too low, around 18 rarely observed V segments, including chromosome 9 orphons, were left out of the earlier analysis of some 600 of the donors. Roughly uniform sequencing depth across donors was assumed in presence/absence analyses, although this assumption may not hold. Correlated functional status among segregating V segments might reflect linkage disequilibrium, but an unknown experimental factor could not be ruled out. According to a later analysis, parvovirus B19, influenza, CMV and Epstein-Barr virus appeared linked to several top co-occurrence clusters.

The cohort comprised hundreds of healthy bone marrow donors. Cohort members were all nominally healthy when sampled, although unrecorded immune exposures were likely present. The donor tested CMV seropositive and was one of the 289 seropositive cohort members. A peripheral blood sample was provided by each donor, and peripheral blood mononuclear cells were used for TCR beta sequencing. Genomic DNA was extracted from the blood cell samples with the Qiagen DNeasy Blood Extraction Kit. After removal of 6 bases from V and 2 bases from J, the junction retains 11 bases not matched to a gene. Per the germline V gene, SGHVS is the CDR1 and FQNEAQ is the CDR2. CDR3 length: 16 amino acids, cysteine to phenylalanine. The sequence is cut down to CDR3 DNA, 48 bases in frame from base 1.

The TCR originated in a woman between 55 and 75 years old in good health and CMV-seropositive. The V and J segments used are TRBV7-8 and TRBJ2-3; 7 junctional bases match TRBD1. The sequenced sample was PBMCs. The sequenced DNA is TGTGCCAGCAGTCCGACAGGGATCCATTTCACAGATACGCAGTATTTT. This is translated as CASSPTGIHFTDTQYF. Extended through the reference TRBV7-8 and TRBJ2-3 proteins, this CDR3 yields the full variable domain: GAGVSQSPRYKVAKRGQDVALRCDPISGHVSLFWYQQALGQGPEFLTYFQNEAQLDKSGLPSDRFFAERPEGSVSTLKIQRTQQEDSAVYLCASSPTGIHFTDTQYFGPGTRLTVL.